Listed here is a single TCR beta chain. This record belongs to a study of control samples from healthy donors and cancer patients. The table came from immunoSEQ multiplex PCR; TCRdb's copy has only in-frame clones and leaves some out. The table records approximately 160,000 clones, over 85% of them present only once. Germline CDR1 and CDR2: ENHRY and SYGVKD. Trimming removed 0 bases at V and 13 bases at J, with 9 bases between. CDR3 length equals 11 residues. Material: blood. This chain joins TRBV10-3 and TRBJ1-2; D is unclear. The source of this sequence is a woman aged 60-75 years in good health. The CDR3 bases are TGTGCCATCAGTGAGTCGGAACCTATCACCTTC. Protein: CAISESEPITF.